The 6 T cell receptor beta chains reported below all come from one sample, sequenced in a study of T cell responses to AZD1222 COVID-19 vaccine. TCRdb keeps only in-frame clones here, not all; method: immunoSEQ multiplex PCR. The table lists about 46,000 clones, around nine tenths of them singletons, with 1% to 1.3% in the top ten. The source was peripheral blood, collected 28 days after the second AZD1222 dose. These receptors were collected from an adult who received the AZD1222 COVID-19 vaccine.

The chain couples TRBV4-1 to TRBJ1-4; D possibly corresponds to TRBD1 (5 bases). The V end was cut by 2 bases, the J end by 2 bases, with 15 bases between. CDR1 and CDR2 (germline): MGHRA, YSYEKL. The CDR3 contains 17 residues. CDR3 residues: CASSQTGTTTTNEKLFF. DNA of the CDR3: TGCGCCAGCAGCCAAACCGGGACCACTACCACTAATGAAAAACTGTTTTTT.

A single count supports this clone. The V gene is TRBV29-1, the J gene TRBJ2-7; D tentatively fits TRBD1 or TRBD2 (6 bases each). CDR1 and CDR2 (germline): SQVTM, ANQGSEA. Trimming removed 4 bases at V and 6 bases at J, with 16 bases between. This CDR3 comprises 13 residues. DNA for the CDR3: TGCAGCGTTGGTGGCTACAGGGAGGCCGAGCAGTACTTC. Its protein product is CSVGGYREAEQYF.

The J gene is TRBJ2-7, the V gene TRBV30, with TRBD2 as a possible D gene (6 bases). This CDR3 is 12 amino acids long. Germline V gene lookup returns CDR1 GTSNPN and CDR2 SVGIG (reference sequence). V gave up 5 bases and J gave up 3 bases, with 11 bases separating them. CDR3 bases: TGTGCCTGGGGTCGGGGGATCTACGAGCAGTACTTC. Its translation is CAWGRGIYEQYF.

DNA for the CDR3: TGTGCCAGTAGTACTCCGACAGGGGGTATTCAGCCCCAGCATTTT. Protein sequence: CASSTPTGGIQPQHF. The chain carries TRBV19 and TRBJ1-5; 9 nucleotides align to TRBD1. Per germline, CDR1 LNHDA and CDR2 SQIVND (reference sequence). The CDR3 is 15 residues long. Losses at the gene ends were 4 bases for V and 6 bases for J; bases not matched to a gene: 7.

This clone was recorded only once. This chain uses TRBV9 with TRBJ1-6; D is undetermined. Germline-derived CDR1 and CDR2 are SGDLS and YYNGEE. V was clipped by 0 bases and J by 7 bases, with 8 bases between them. The CDR3 has 14 amino acids. The CDR3 reads CASSVVAENSPLHF. The CDR3 nucleotides read TGTGCCAGCAGCGTAGTTGCTGAAAATTCACCCCTCCACTTT.

The gene calls are TRBV5-1 and TRBJ1-1; D unclear. This CDR3 is 14 amino acids long. Between the trimmed V and J ends, which lost 0 bases and 0 bases, there was a span of 6 bases. Germline loops: CDR1 SGHRS, CDR2 YFSETQ. CDR3 in DNA: TGCGCCAGCAGCTTGGACGGACTGAACACTGAAGCTTTCTTT. Protein sequence: CASSLDGLNTEAFF.